Listed below are T cell receptor beta chains from one sample, sequenced in a study of blood T cell repertoires in COVID-19. Generated by immunoSEQ multiplex PCR, the TCRdb table keeps only in-frame clones and is missing some. The top ten hold roughly a third of the sample, which has about 35,000 clones, nearly 80% seen once. Sequenced sample: peripheral blood. These receptors were taken from an elderly man with acute or convalescent COVID-19. The CDR3 runs from the conserved cysteine through the conserved F or W. Fields, in order: CDR3 protein, CDR3 DNA, J gene, D gene, V gene, clone size. A D gene is named only where the DNA matches it firmly. Some rows mark clone size as missing; the rest say once, few, many or name a class of expanded clone.

CDR3 protein: CAWSVPDRTNTEAFF
CDR3 DNA: TGTGCCTGGAGTGTACCGGACAGGACGAACACTGAAGCTTTCTTT
J gene: TRBJ1-1
D gene: TRBD1
V gene: TRBV30
clone size: few

CDR3 protein: CASSGGQMNTEAFF
CDR3 DNA: TGCGCCAGCAGCGGGGGACAGATGAACACTGAAGCTTTCTTT
J gene: TRBJ1-1
D gene: TRBD1
V gene: TRBV5-1
clone size: -

CDR3 protein: CATSPGGVNRYEQFF
CDR3 DNA: TGTGCCACCAGTCCTGGGGGGGTGAATCGTTATGAGCAGTTCTTC
J gene: TRBJ2-1
D gene: TRBD2
V gene: TRBV27
clone size: few

CDR3 protein: CASSPQPGQPYGYTF
CDR3 DNA: TGTGCCAGCTCACCCCAACCGGGACAGCCATATGGCTACACCTTC
J gene: TRBJ1-2
D gene: TRBD1
V gene: TRBV18
clone size: few

CDR3 protein: CASTTTGGGSPLHF
CDR3 DNA: TGTGCCAGTACCACGACAGGAGGCGGCTCACCCCTCCACTTT
J gene: TRBJ1-6
D gene: -
V gene: TRBV19
clone size: -

CDR3 protein: CASSQGAARATIAKNIQYF
CDR3 DNA: TGCGCCAGCAGCCAAGGCGCTGCGCGCGCCACGATAGCCAAAAACATTCAGTACTTC
J gene: TRBJ2-4
D gene: -
V gene: TRBV4-1
clone size: -

CDR3 protein: CASSLALGQGRRTEAFF
CDR3 DNA: TGCGCCAGCAGCTTGGCGTTGGGACAGGGGAGGAGGACTGAAGCTTTCTTT
J gene: TRBJ1-1
D gene: TRBD1
V gene: TRBV5-1
clone size: -

CDR3 protein: CASRKPGQGLDGYTF
CDR3 DNA: TGTGCCAGCAGAAAACCGGGACAGGGTTTAGATGGCTACACCTTC
J gene: TRBJ1-2
D gene: TRBD1
V gene: TRBV27
clone size: -

CDR3 protein: CASRILSEQFF
CDR3 DNA: TGCGCCAGCAGGATCCTAAGTGAGCAGTTCTTC
J gene: TRBJ2-1
D gene: -
V gene: TRBV10-1
clone size: once

CDR3 protein: CASSLREGGYTF
CDR3 DNA: TGTGCCAGCAGCCTTCGTGAGGGAGGCTACACCTTC
J gene: TRBJ1-2
D gene: -
V gene: TRBV5-5
clone size: few

CDR3 protein: CASSPPRDTEAFF
CDR3 DNA: TGTGCCAGCTCACCACCGAGGGACACTGAAGCTTTCTTT
J gene: TRBJ1-1
D gene: -
V gene: TRBV18
clone size: once

CDR3 protein: CASRGQGRNTEAFF
CDR3 DNA: TGTGCCAGTAGGGGACAGGGAAGGAACACTGAAGCTTTCTTT
J gene: TRBJ1-1
D gene: TRBD1
V gene: TRBV19
clone size: -

CDR3 protein: CASSDGRLTEAFF
CDR3 DNA: TGTGCCAGCAGTGATGGCAGGTTGACTGAAGCTTTCTTT
J gene: TRBJ1-1
D gene: -
V gene: TRBV6-1
clone size: -

CDR3 protein: CASVPGTRVEKLFF
CDR3 DNA: TGTGCCAGCGTTCCCGGGACACGGGTCGAAAAACTGTTTTTT
J gene: TRBJ1-4
D gene: -
V gene: TRBV2
clone size: -

CDR3 protein: CASSPAGGGGSTGELFF
CDR3 DNA: TGCGCCAGCAGCCCGGCCGGGGGGGGCGGTAGCACCGGGGAGCTGTTTTTT
J gene: TRBJ2-2
D gene: TRBD2
V gene: TRBV5-1
clone size: -

CDR3 protein: CASSAWTRSAGANVLTF
CDR3 DNA: TGTGCCAGCAGCGCTTGGACTCGGTCGGCTGGGGCCAACGTCCTGACTTTC
J gene: TRBJ2-6
D gene: -
V gene: TRBV5-4
clone size: -

CDR3 protein: CASSSRDDSPLHF
CDR3 DNA: TGTGCCAGCAGTTCCAGGGATGACTCACCCCTCCACTTT
J gene: TRBJ1-6
D gene: -
V gene: TRBV6-5
clone size: -

CDR3 protein: CASSPTTRETGELFF
CDR3 DNA: TGCGCCAGCAGCCCGACAACTAGAGAAACCGGGGAGCTGTTTTTT
J gene: TRBJ2-2
D gene: -
V gene: TRBV5-1
clone size: -

CDR3 protein: CASSQEGQGARGTEAFF
CDR3 DNA: TGTGCCAGCAGCCAAGAGGGCCAGGGGGCACGGGGGACTGAAGCTTTCTTT
J gene: TRBJ1-1
D gene: TRBD1
V gene: TRBV4-2
clone size: -

CDR3 protein: CASSLGQVYGYTF
CDR3 DNA: TGTGCCAGCAGCTTAGGACAGGTCTATGGCTACACCTTC
J gene: TRBJ1-2
D gene: -
V gene: TRBV7-2
clone size: -

CDR3 protein: CASSFARLAGGAGELFF
CDR3 DNA: TGTGCCAGCAGCTTTGCACGGCTAGCGGGGGGAGCCGGGGAGCTGTTTTTT
J gene: TRBJ2-2
D gene: TRBD2
V gene: TRBV13
clone size: -

CDR3 protein: CASSRGAGTNEKLFF
CDR3 DNA: TGTGCCAGCAGCCGGGGGGCTGGAACTAATGAAAAACTGTTTTTT
J gene: TRBJ1-4
D gene: -
V gene: TRBV9
clone size: few

CDR3 protein: CASSQSPTGVPEAFF
CDR3 DNA: TGCGCCAGCAGCCAATCCCCGACAGGGGTCCCAGAAGCTTTCTTT
J gene: TRBJ1-1
D gene: TRBD1
V gene: TRBV4-1
clone size: medium-sized

CDR3 protein: CASSQDLLAGGGHEQYF
CDR3 DNA: TGTGCCAGCAGCCAAGATTTGTTGGCAGGGGGCGGGCACGAGCAGTACTTC
J gene: TRBJ2-7
D gene: TRBD1
V gene: TRBV14
clone size: few

CDR3 protein: CASSSRLSSYEQYF
CDR3 DNA: TGTGCCAGCAGCTCTCGCCTGAGCTCCTACGAGCAGTACTTC
J gene: TRBJ2-7
D gene: -
V gene: TRBV7-6
clone size: many

CDR3 protein: CASSQTLTLGRNGYTF
CDR3 DNA: TGCGCCAGCAGCCAAACCCTGACGCTAGGCCGGAATGGCTACACCTTC
J gene: TRBJ1-2
D gene: -
V gene: TRBV4-1
clone size: -

CDR3 protein: CASSQDRNYGYTF
CDR3 DNA: TGCGCCAGCAGCCAAGACAGAAACTATGGCTACACCTTC
J gene: TRBJ1-2
D gene: -
V gene: TRBV4-3
clone size: -

CDR3 protein: CASRSRAYNEQFF
CDR3 DNA: TGTGCCAGCAGGTCCCGAGCCTACAATGAGCAGTTCTTC
J gene: TRBJ2-1
D gene: -
V gene: TRBV2
clone size: -

CDR3 protein: CASSPPRGVTGELFF
CDR3 DNA: TGTGCCAGCAGTCCCCCCCGAGGTGTGACCGGGGAGCTGTTTTTT
J gene: TRBJ2-2
D gene: -
V gene: TRBV6-2/TRBV6-3
clone size: -

CDR3 protein: CASSLGLIRTGGNEQFF
CDR3 DNA: TGTGCCAGCAGCTTGGGGCTGATCAGGACAGGGGGCAATGAGCAGTTCTTC
J gene: TRBJ2-1
D gene: TRBD1
V gene: TRBV7-2
clone size: -

CDR3 protein: CASSSLGTPNTGELFF
CDR3 DNA: TGTGCCAGCAGTTCACTGGGGACACCCAACACCGGGGAGCTGTTTTTT
J gene: TRBJ2-2
D gene: -
V gene: TRBV6-5
clone size: -

CDR3 protein: CASSISRGVYDGYTF
CDR3 DNA: TGTGCCAGCAGCATTTCCAGGGGGGTTTACGATGGCTACACCTTC
J gene: TRBJ1-2
D gene: -
V gene: TRBV21-1
clone size: once

CDR3 protein: CASSLRTGDTEAFF
CDR3 DNA: TGTGCCAGCAGCTTACGGACGGGGGACACTGAAGCTTTCTTT
J gene: TRBJ1-1
D gene: -
V gene: TRBV7-2
clone size: -

CDR3 protein: CASSSGQGTEAFF
CDR3 DNA: TGTGCCAGTAGTTCGGGACAGGGCACTGAAGCTTTCTTT
J gene: TRBJ1-1
D gene: TRBD1
V gene: TRBV19
clone size: -

CDR3 protein: CASSTTGRRDTQYF
CDR3 DNA: TGTGCCAGCAGTACTACGGGGAGGAGGGATACGCAGTATTTT
J gene: TRBJ2-3
D gene: -
V gene: TRBV2
clone size: -

CDR3 protein: CASSGGGYYQPQHF
CDR3 DNA: TGTGCCAGCAGTGGTGGAGGGTATTACCAGCCCCAGCATTTT
J gene: TRBJ1-5
D gene: -
V gene: TRBV2
clone size: -

CDR3 protein: CASSLQSTPNTEAFF
CDR3 DNA: TGTGCCAGCAGCCTCCAATCGACTCCCAACACTGAAGCTTTCTTT
J gene: TRBJ1-1
D gene: -
V gene: TRBV3-1/TRBV3-2
clone size: -

CDR3 protein: CASSLAPAGGTDTQYF
CDR3 DNA: TGCGCCAGCAGCTTGGCCCCCGCAGGGGGCACAGATACGCAGTATTTT
J gene: TRBJ2-3
D gene: -
V gene: TRBV5-1
clone size: -

CDR3 protein: CASSETSGGATDTQYF
CDR3 DNA: TGTGCCAGCAGTGAAACTAGCGGGGGGGCCACAGATACGCAGTATTTT
J gene: TRBJ2-3
D gene: TRBD2
V gene: TRBV6-1
clone size: -

CDR3 protein: CASSPGRGYGYTF
CDR3 DNA: TGTGCCAGCAGCCCGGGGAGAGGCTATGGCTACACCTTC
J gene: TRBJ1-2
D gene: -
V gene: TRBV7-9
clone size: once

CDR3 protein: CASSLGGGQETQYF
CDR3 DNA: TGTGCCAGCAGCTTGGGCGGGGGGCAAGAGACCCAGTACTTC
J gene: TRBJ2-5
D gene: TRBD2
V gene: TRBV7-2
clone size: -

CDR3 protein: CSVEDATTVPDTQYF
CDR3 DNA: TGCAGCGTTGAAGATGCCACGACAGTTCCAGATACGCAGTATTTT
J gene: TRBJ2-3
D gene: -
V gene: TRBV29-1
clone size: -

CDR3 protein: CASSGGLAGGETQYF
CDR3 DNA: TGTGCCAGCAGTGGGGGACTAGCGGGTGGAGAGACCCAGTACTTC
J gene: TRBJ2-5
D gene: TRBD2
V gene: TRBV25-1
clone size: -

CDR3 protein: CASGVAGPTGELFF
CDR3 DNA: TGTGCCAGCGGGGTAGCGGGTCCCACCGGGGAGCTGTTTTTT
J gene: TRBJ2-2
D gene: TRBD2
V gene: TRBV9
clone size: few

CDR3 protein: CASRSGGPEQYF
CDR3 DNA: TGTGCCAGCAGGTCAGGGGGGCCCGAGCAGTACTTC
J gene: TRBJ2-7
D gene: -
V gene: TRBV5-4
clone size: -

CDR3 protein: CSVEDQSETSYEQYF
CDR3 DNA: TGCAGCGTTGAAGATCAATCGGAGACGTCCTACGAGCAGTACTTC
J gene: TRBJ2-7
D gene: -
V gene: TRBV29-1
clone size: -

CDR3 protein: CASSFTGGPMLTEAFF
CDR3 DNA: TGCGCCAGCAGCTTCACAGGGGGGCCCATGCTCACTGAAGCTTTCTTT
J gene: TRBJ1-1
D gene: TRBD1
V gene: TRBV5-1
clone size: -

CDR3 protein: CASSYPSGGPTDTQYF
CDR3 DNA: TGTGCCAGCAGTTACCCCTCAGGGGGCCCTACAGATACGCAGTATTTT
J gene: TRBJ2-3
D gene: TRBD1
V gene: TRBV6-5
clone size: -

CDR3 protein: CASSLVTDTEAFF
CDR3 DNA: TGTGCCAGCAGCCTCGTCACGGACACTGAAGCTTTCTTT
J gene: TRBJ1-1
D gene: -
V gene: TRBV14
clone size: -

CDR3 protein: CASSEEGGYTQYF
CDR3 DNA: TGTGCCAGCAGTGAAGAAGGCGGCTATACGCAGTATTTT
J gene: TRBJ2-3
D gene: -
V gene: TRBV6-1
clone size: few

CDR3 protein: CASSRKGGQGSNEKLFF
CDR3 DNA: TGTGCCAGCAGCCGGAAGGGGGGGCAAGGTTCTAATGAAAAACTGTTTTTT
J gene: TRBJ1-4
D gene: -
V gene: TRBV4-2
clone size: -

CDR3 protein: CASSQVDRGFYNEQFF
CDR3 DNA: TGTGCCAGCAGCCAAGTAGACAGGGGGTTCTACAATGAGCAGTTCTTC
J gene: TRBJ2-1
D gene: TRBD1
V gene: TRBV3-1/TRBV3-2
clone size: -

CDR3 protein: CASRDGMGGNSPLHF
CDR3 DNA: TGTGCCTCGCGGGACGGAATGGGTGGGAATTCACCCCTCCACTTT
J gene: TRBJ1-6
D gene: -
V gene: TRBV10-3
clone size: -